The entry that follows covers one TCR beta chain sequence. The sample comes from a study of control samples from healthy donors and cancer patients. Clones were read by immunoSEQ multiplex PCR, and TCRdb kept only the in-frame ones, dropping some. The sample yields roughly 370,000 clones, 75% to 95% seen once. CDR3 length: 17 residues. The receptor was derived from a man aged 40-49 years with head and neck cancer. Sequences were obtained from PBMCs. The gene calls are TRBV21-1 and TRBJ2-3; the DNA was not used to check the table's D call, TRBD2. TRBV21-1 is designated a pseudogene. The CDR3 sequence is CASSKGTSVTSTDTQYF. The CDR3 DNA sequence: TGTGCCAGCAGCAAGGGGACTAGCGTTACTAGCACAGATACGCAGTATTTT.